This TCR beta chain originates from a study of shared clonotypes between healthy human individuals. General study results and limits: Sampling covered nothing but blood. Tissue TCR repertoires likely differ from those found in blood.

Concerning this clone itself: Its antigen is as yet unknown.

Sequenced by immunoSEQ multiplex PCR; TCRdb stores in-frame clones only, minus some. This table has about 710,000 clones, roughly 72% appearing once. The source of this sequence is a woman younger than 45 in good health. Sequencing input: memory CD4+ T cells sorted from blood. Subset: CD45RA-negative fraction.

The DNA of the CDR3 is TGTGCCAGCGCCAGGGGGAGGGCCCCGAACGAGCAGTACTTC. It is translated as CASARGRAPNEQYF. V gene TRBV27 combines with J gene TRBJ2-7; D could derive from TRBD1 or TRBD2 (7 bases each). The CDR3 extends over 14 amino acids. V was clipped by 8 bases and J by 5 bases, with 19 bases between them. Germline-derived CDR1 and CDR2 are MNHEY and SMNVEV (reference sequence).